Shown below are 28 T cell receptor beta chains from a single sample sequenced in a study of T cell repertoires in cytomegalovirus infection. MiXCR, applied by TCRdb to the reads, yields one record per CDR3 protein. The profile shows around 630,000 distinct CDR3 sequences, approximately 24% of them singletons. The sample was CD8+ T cells from PBMCs. Receptors originate from a human donor in good health (CMV status not recorded). Some clones in this sample may be carry-over from other donors' samples.

There are many counts of this clonotype. The genes are TRBV19 and TRBJ2-3; D not certain. CDR1 is LNHDA, CDR2 SQIVND, per germline (reference sequence). Trimming removed 1 base at V and 3 bases at J, with 11 bases between. This CDR3 is built from 15 residues. The CDR3 reads CASSIGGRKTDTQYF. Written as DNA, the CDR3 is TGTGCCAGTAGTATAGGTGGCAGGAAAACAGATACGCAGTATTTT.

The J gene is TRBJ2-1, the V gene TRBV4-2, with 10 nucleotides matching TRBD2. The germline gives CDR1 LGHNA, CDR2 YNFKEQ. Trimming cost V 0 bases and J 7 bases; bases outside gene matches: 6. The CDR3 runs 16 residues. The CDR3: CASSQDLAGVINEQFF. For the CDR3, the DNA is TGTGCCAGCAGCCAAGATCTAGCGGGGGTTATAAATGAGCAGTTCTTC.

This clonotype has only a few counts. The chain joins TRBV20-1 to TRBJ2-2; a weak D match, TRBD2 (7 bases). V was trimmed by 1 base and J by 7 bases, leaving 22 bases between them. The germline gives CDR1 DFQATT, CDR2 SNEGSKA (reference sequence). CDR3 length: 17 amino acids. CDR3 bases: TGCAGTGCTAGAGGGGTCCGAGGGGGGGAAGATGGCGGGGAGCTGTTTTTT. This gives the protein CSARGVRGGEDGGELFF.

This clonotype was counted at least ten times. V usage is TRBV7-8 and J usage is TRBJ2-2, with D perhaps TRBD2 (6 bases). The CDR3 runs 17 residues. Trimming stripped 5 bases from V and 5 bases from J, with 21 bases between. The germline V gene has CDR1 SGHVS and CDR2 FQNEAQ. The chain's CDR3 is CASSQPGRRAGTGELFF. CDR3 nucleotides: TGTGCCAGCAGCCAGCCGGGGCGGAGGGCCGGGACCGGGGAGCTGTTTTTT.

This clonotype was counted a few times. The genes are TRBV7-9 and TRBJ1-1, with D perhaps matching TRBD1 (5 bases). The length of the CDR3 is 16 residues. From germline, CDR1 is SEHNR and CDR2 FQNEAQ (reference sequence). Trimming removed 5 bases at V and 0 bases at J, with 16 bases between. The CDR3 is CASSDSSGRLNTEAFF. DNA for the CDR3: TGTGCCAGCAGCGATAGCTCGGGACGGTTGAACACTGAAGCTTTCTTT. The entire variable domain, with the rest obtained from reference TRBV7-9 and TRBJ1-1, is as follows: DTGVSQNPRHKITKRGQNVTFRCDPISEHNRLYWYRQTLGQGPEFLTYFQNEAQLEKSRLLSDRFSAERPKGSFSTLEIQRTEQGDSAMYLCASSDSSGRLNTEAFFGQGTRLTVV.

The chain combines TRBV6-5 with TRBJ1-6; D is possibly TRBD1 (6 bases). Germline V CDR1 and CDR2: MNHEY, SVGAGI. V dropped 2 bases and J dropped 8 bases, with 13 bases sitting between them. The CDR3 has 15 residues. CDR3 nucleotides: TGTGCCAGCAGTTACGGAGCAGGGGTGGATTCACCCCTCCACTTT. Residues: CASSYGAGVDSPLHF.

This chain joins TRBV12-3 or TRBV12-4 and TRBJ2-1, with D maybe TRBD2 (7 bases). The length of the CDR3 is 13 residues. Trimming stripped 3 bases from V and 12 bases from J, with 15 bases between. The CDR3 spells CASSLRGGVAQFF. CDR3 coding DNA: TGTGCCAGCAGTTTGAGGGGGGGGGTAGCGCAGTTCTTC.

The J gene is TRBJ2-7, the V gene TRBV12-5, with a tentative D call TRBD2 (5 bases). Germline V gene lookup returns CDR1 LGHNT and CDR2 FRNRAP. CDR3 length: 15 residues. With 0 bases removed from V and 0 bases from J, the gap between germline ends came to 9 bases. The CDR3 DNA follows: TGTGCTAGTGGTTTGGTACGGGAAGTCTCCTACGAGCAGTACTTC. Its protein is CASGLVREVSYEQYF.

This clonotype has a count of ten or more. DNA of the CDR3: TGTGCCAGCATCATTAGGGGGGGACGGGATGGCTACACCTTC. The encoded protein is CASIIRGGRDGYTF. The chain carries TRBV28 and TRBJ1-2; D might be TRBD1 (6 bases). The CDR3 extends over 14 amino acids. Germline CDR1 reads MDHEN; CDR2 reads SYDVKM. Trimming removed 7 bases at V and 6 bases at J, with 18 bases between.

This chain uses TRBV28 with TRBJ1-3; perhaps TRBD1 as D (5 bases). Trimming stripped 5 bases from V and 3 bases from J, with 11 bases between. Germline V lookup: CDR1 MDHEN, CDR2 SYDVKM. This CDR3 contains 14 residues. CDR3 sequence: CASSIGTDGNTIYF. The DNA for the CDR3 is TGTGCCAGCAGTATAGGGACCGATGGAAACACCATATATTTT.

This clonotype has a handful of counts. The chain recombines TRBV4-3 with TRBJ2-3; D uncertain. Per germline, CDR1 LGHNA and CDR2 YSLEER. The V gene lost 3 bases and the J gene lost 8 bases, with 15 bases spanning the gap. CDR3 size: 14 residues. This CDR3 is CASSQPGLPATQYF. For the CDR3, the DNA is TGCGCCAGCAGCCAGCCGGGCCTCCCAGCTACGCAGTATTTT.

This clonotype was counted ten times or more. This chain joins TRBV7-2 and TRBJ1-1; no clear D gene. The V end was cut by 1 base, the J end by 5 bases, with 8 bases between. Germline-derived CDR1 and CDR2 are SGHTA and FQGNSA. This CDR3 comprises 13 residues. The CDR3 DNA follows: TGTGCCAGCAGCTTAGGAACAGTTACTGAAGCTTTCTTT. It translates to CASSLGTVTEAFF.

In this sample, this clonotype turned up many times. J is TRBJ2-2 and V is TRBV7-9; 10 bases are a match to TRBD2. This CDR3 is 16 amino acids long. J gave up 5 bases and V 8 bases, and 11 bases lay outside the gene matches. The germline CDR1 and CDR2 sequences are SEHNR and FQNEAQ (reference sequence). The CDR3, as DNA: TGTGCCAGCGGAAGTAGCGGGGGGCCAGGAACCGGGGAGCTGTTTTTT. This sequence encodes CASGSSGGPGTGELFF.

CDR3 protein: CASSYPPVVAGMRAVGEQYV. The CDR3, as DNA: TGTGCCAGCAGCTACCCCCCCGTGGTAGCGGGAATGCGCGCGGTGGGCGAGCAGTACGTC. The chain links TRBV6-2 or TRBV6-3 to TRBJ2-7, with 8 nucleotides matching TRBD2. V lost 6 bases, J lost 6 bases, and 28 bases stayed unmatched. In germline, CDR1 is MNHEY, CDR2 SVGEGT. This CDR3 is built from 20 residues.

V is TRBV28 and J is TRBJ1-1; D is possibly TRBD1 (5 bases). CDR1 MDHEN and CDR2 SYDVKM come from the germline V gene. Between the trimmed V and J ends, which lost 6 bases and 5 bases, there was a span of 16 bases. CDR3 length: 14 amino acids. The chain's CDR3 is CASSQSQEGTEAFF. CDR3 in DNA: TGTGCCAGCAGCCAATCCCAAGAGGGGACTGAAGCTTTCTTT.

The rearrangement uses TRBV5-6 and TRBJ2-5; D might be TRBD1 or TRBD2, each matching 5 bases. Trimming pared 3 bases from V and 1 base from J, leaving 16 bases between. CDR3 length: 16 residues. From germline, CDR1 is SGHDT and CDR2 YYEEEE. The CDR3 region is CASSSLPDSGQETQYF. CDR3 coding DNA: TGTGCCAGCAGCTCGCTACCCGACAGCGGCCAAGAGACCCAGTACTTC.

This clonotype was seen many times. The chain uses TRBV7-6 and TRBJ1-2; D is ambiguous. This CDR3 is 13 amino acids long. V dropped 0 bases and J dropped 5 bases, with 7 bases sitting between them. Germline V gives CDR1 SGHVS, CDR2 FNYEAQ. The CDR3 reads CASSLADNYGYTF. In nucleotides, the CDR3 is TGTGCCAGCAGCTTAGCCGACAATTATGGCTACACCTTC. The whole variable domain, remainder taken from reference TRBV7-6 and TRBJ1-2, is GAGVSQSPRYKVTKRGQDVALRCDPISGHVSLYWYRQALGQGPEFLTYFNYEAQQDKSGLPNDRFSAERPEGSISTLTIQRTEQRDSAMYRCASSLADNYGYTFGSGTRLTVV.

This clonotype was observed a few times. V usage is TRBV5-1 and J usage is TRBJ2-7, with D unresolved. Germline CDR1 and CDR2: SGHRS and YFSETQ. This CDR3 has 16 amino acids. V was cut by 4 bases and J by 0 bases, with 17 bases left in between. CDR3 loop: CASSPKRQMSSYEQYF. CDR3 DNA: TGCGCCAGCAGCCCCAAGCGCCAGATGAGCTCCTACGAGCAGTACTTC. The complete variable domain, with remaining parts taken from reference TRBV5-1 and TRBJ2-7, reads KAGVTQTPRYLIKTRGQQVTLSCSPISGHRSVSWYQQTPGQGLQFLFEYFSETQRNKGNFPGRFSGRQFSNSRSEMNVSTLELGDSALYLCASSPKRQMSSYEQYFGPGTRLTVT.

There are many counts of this clonotype. This chain links TRBV12-3 or TRBV12-4 with TRBJ1-2, with a weak D call TRBD1 (6 bases). V lost 1 base, J lost 6 bases, and 15 bases lay in between. The CDR3 contains 15 residues. In DNA, the CDR3 is TGTGCCAGCAGTTTAGTCGACAGGAGCTGGAATGGCTACACCTTC. Translating gives CASSLVDRSWNGYTF.

This clonotype was seen more than once but under ten times. The V gene is TRBV2, the J gene TRBJ2-1; D gene unclear. The length of the CDR3 is 14 residues. V gave up 4 bases and J gave up 9 bases, with 16 bases separating them. Looked up from germline, CDR1 is SNHLY and CDR2 is FYNNEI. The CDR3, as DNA: TGTGCCAGCAGTGCGTATAGCTTTGGCGGTGAGCAGTTCTTC. Its translation is CASSAYSFGGEQFF.

At least ten counts were recorded for this clonotype. The genes are TRBV7-2 and TRBJ1-4; D perhaps matches TRBD1 (5 bases). Germline V gene sequence: CDR1 SGHTA, CDR2 FQGNSA. CDR3 length: 17 amino acids. V was clipped by 5 bases and J by 8 bases, with 24 bases between them. CDR3 in DNA: TGTGCCAGCAGCCTACTTGTCCTGGGCAGGGACGACGAAAAACTGTTTTTT. It is translated as CASSLLVLGRDDEKLFF.

In this sample, this clonotype turned up many times. V usage is TRBV25-1 and J usage is TRBJ2-1; D uncertain. V lost 3 bases, J lost 1 base, and 13 bases lay in between. Germline loops: CDR1 MGHDK, CDR2 SYGVNS. CDR3 length: 16 amino acids. CDR3 in DNA: TGTGCCAGCAGTGACCCCTATGGCGGATCCTACAATGAGCAGTTCTTC. Amino acid sequence: CASSDPYGGSYNEQFF.

This clonotype was recorded only once. A read error may be the cause here, since a much bigger clone is one base away. The V call is TRBV5-6, the J call TRBJ2-1, with D perhaps being TRBD1 or TRBD2 (5 bases each). Trimming took off 6 bases at V and 4 bases at J, with 14 bases between the two ends. The CDR3 contains 14 residues. Germline CDR1 SGHDT, CDR2 YYEEEE. CDR3 DNA sequence: TGTGCCAGCAACATGGGACGGCCGTACAATGAGCAGTTCTTC. Protein sequence: CASNMGRPYNEQFF.

This clonotype was seen ten or more times. The V call is TRBV7-9, the J call TRBJ2-7, with TRBD1 matching 8 bases. The germline V gene encodes CDR1 SEHNR and CDR2 FQNEAQ (reference sequence). V lost 7 bases, J lost 0 bases, and 5 bases stayed unmatched. CDR3 length: 14 residues. CDR3 protein: CASTRDRRSYEQYF. In DNA, the CDR3 is TGTGCCAGCACCCGGGACAGGCGCTCCTACGAGCAGTACTTC.

As regards this clonotype: The conserved phenylalanine or tryptophan is not found at the CDR3 terminus, so this likely reflects a read error. The genes are TRBV7-6 and TRBJ2-3; TRBD1 agrees at 7 bases. Germline assignment: CDR1 SGHVS and CDR2 FNYEAQ. V shed 4 bases and J 4 bases; nucleotides not matched to a gene: 14. There are 17 residues in the CDR3. The CDR3 DNA follows: TGTGCCAGCAGCTCTCCGGTGGGGAACAGGGGTGCAGATACGCAGTATTCT. It translates to CASSSPVGNRGADTQYS.

The J gene is TRBJ1-6, the V gene TRBV27, with D possibly being TRBD1 (5 bases). Germline V lookup: CDR1 MNHEY, CDR2 SMNVEV (reference sequence). V was cut by 3 bases and J by 10 bases, with 22 bases left in between. The CDR3 is made up of 17 amino acids. This chain's CDR3 is CASSFDPWQGGESPLHF. The CDR3 bases are TGTGCCAGCAGTTTCGACCCCTGGCAGGGCGGGGAATCACCCCTCCACTTT.

This clonotype occurred many times. The rearrangement joins TRBV10-3 to TRBJ2-6; D is unresolved. Per germline, CDR1 ENHRY and CDR2 SYGVKD. CDR3 length: 16 residues. V was shortened by 1 base and J by 1 base, with 8 bases between the two germline ends. The CDR3 bases are TGTGCCATCAGTGAGTTGGGTAGGTCTGGGGCCAACGTCCTGACTTTC. It codes for CAISELGRSGANVLTF.

The gene calls are TRBV4-2 and TRBJ2-1; TRBD2 is a possible D gene (6 bases). The V end was cut by 3 bases, the J end by 9 bases, with 15 bases between. The germline gives CDR1 LGHNA, CDR2 YNFKEQ. The CDR3 is made up of 14 amino acids. This chain's CDR3 is CASSQELASVEQFF. DNA for the CDR3: TGTGCCAGCAGCCAGGAACTAGCTTCCGTTGAGCAGTTCTTC.